This T cell receptor beta chain was observed in a study of cytomegalovirus exposure and HLA in healthy donors. The study, taken as a whole, reports: Using the classifier, cytomegalovirus status was reportedly diagnosed with high specificity and sensitivity.

In the PCR, 60 Vbeta and 13 Jbeta primers were used. Source study methods: Later, an analysis found around 77 million unique TCR beta chains, and around 10 million of these were shared. Produced via immunoSEQ multiplex PCR; TCRdb's table is partial and in-frame only. V and J calls and clone size are as listed in that table; D and trimming were resolved from the DNA. The sample includes 100,000 or so clones, 75% of them seen just once. Worth noting for this clone: Its antigen remains unidentified.

Sequencing was performed on PBMCs. The receptor comes from a man between 50 and 59 years old in good health and CMV-seronegative.

CDR3 in amino acids: CASSQLQLGDEQFF. CDR3 bases: TGCGCCAGCAGCCAATTACAGTTGGGAGATGAGCAGTTCTTC. The V and J genes are TRBV4-1 and TRBJ2-1; D is possibly TRBD2 (5 bases). V lost 2 bases, J lost 8 bases, and 13 bases lay in between. The germline gives CDR1 MGHRA, CDR2 YSYEKL. This CDR3 region has 14 residues.